This TCR beta chain was obtained from a study of breast tumors, draining lymph nodes, adjacent tissues. Study-wide findings and caveats: Data fit most tumor T cells coming from lymph node, expanding in tumor. Luminal-like breast cancer showed significantly greater tumor-nontumor repertoire similarity than basal-like breast cancer did. Tumor T cell lymph node origin was a supported hypothesis, not proven. Tumors had less TCR diversity than lymph nodes, more than nontumor tissue.

Samples came from axillary lymph nodes draining the breast cancer. MiXCR was run by TCRdb on the multiplex PCR reads, yielding one entry per CDR3 protein. Of roughly 100,000 distinct CDR3 sequences in the sample, about 29% were seen once. There are many counts of this clonotype. Antigen unknown. The germline V gene has CDR1 SGHVS and CDR2 FNYEAQ. The V gene lost 2 bases and the J gene lost 6 bases, with 13 bases spanning the gap. There are 15 residues in the CDR3. This chain connects TRBV7-6 to TRBJ1-4; TRBD1 is a possible D gene (5 bases). The source material was axillary lymph node tissue. This sequence originates from a female donor with breast cancer. Some clones in this sample may be carry-over from other donors' samples. CDR3 bases: TGTGCCAGCAGCTTAAGTTTTTCGGGGGATGAAAAACTGTTTTTT. Translation gives CASSLSFSGDEKLFF. The variable domain in full, completed from reference TRBV7-6 and TRBJ1-4, reads GAGVSQSPRYKVTKRGQDVALRCDPISGHVSLYWYRQALGQGPEFLTYFNYEAQQDKSGLPNDRFSAERPEGSISTLTIQRTEQRDSAMYRCASSLSFSGDEKLFFGSGTQLSVL.